This T cell receptor (beta chain) was identified in a study of blood T cell repertoires in COVID-19. In the study overall: The United States, Italy and Spain provided the acute and convalescent COVID-19 samples.

V lost 4 bases, J lost 7 bases, and 21 bases lay in between. The CDR3 contains 17 residues. Looked up from germline, CDR1 is SGHRS and CDR2 is YFSETQ. The data were produced by immunoSEQ multiplex PCR, yet TCRdb's version contains in-frame clones alone and is incomplete. The table has around 430,000 clones, 87% seen once; the top ten hold roughly 9.4%. The sample comprised PBMCs or T cells enriched from blood (not recorded which). This sequence originates from a woman in her fifties or sixties who had recovered from COVID-19. The genes are TRBV5-1 and TRBJ1-6; D may be TRBD1 (5 bases). CDR3 bases: TGCGCCAGCAGCCCGGGGGGGAGGGATCCGTGGAATTCACCCCTCCACTTT. Residues: CASSPGGRDPWNSPLHF.